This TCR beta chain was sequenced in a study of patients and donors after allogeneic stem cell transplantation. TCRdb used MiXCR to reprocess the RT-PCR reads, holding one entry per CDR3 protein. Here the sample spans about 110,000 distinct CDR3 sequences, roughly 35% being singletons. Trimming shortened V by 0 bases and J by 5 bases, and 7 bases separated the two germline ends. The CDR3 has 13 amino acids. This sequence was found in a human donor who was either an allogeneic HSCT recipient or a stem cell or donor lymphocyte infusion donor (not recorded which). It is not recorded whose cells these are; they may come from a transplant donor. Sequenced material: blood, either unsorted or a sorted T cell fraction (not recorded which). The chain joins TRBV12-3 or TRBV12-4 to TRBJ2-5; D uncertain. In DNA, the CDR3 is TGTGCCAGCAGTTTAGCCAGAAGGGAGACCCAGTACTTC. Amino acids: CASSLARRETQYF.